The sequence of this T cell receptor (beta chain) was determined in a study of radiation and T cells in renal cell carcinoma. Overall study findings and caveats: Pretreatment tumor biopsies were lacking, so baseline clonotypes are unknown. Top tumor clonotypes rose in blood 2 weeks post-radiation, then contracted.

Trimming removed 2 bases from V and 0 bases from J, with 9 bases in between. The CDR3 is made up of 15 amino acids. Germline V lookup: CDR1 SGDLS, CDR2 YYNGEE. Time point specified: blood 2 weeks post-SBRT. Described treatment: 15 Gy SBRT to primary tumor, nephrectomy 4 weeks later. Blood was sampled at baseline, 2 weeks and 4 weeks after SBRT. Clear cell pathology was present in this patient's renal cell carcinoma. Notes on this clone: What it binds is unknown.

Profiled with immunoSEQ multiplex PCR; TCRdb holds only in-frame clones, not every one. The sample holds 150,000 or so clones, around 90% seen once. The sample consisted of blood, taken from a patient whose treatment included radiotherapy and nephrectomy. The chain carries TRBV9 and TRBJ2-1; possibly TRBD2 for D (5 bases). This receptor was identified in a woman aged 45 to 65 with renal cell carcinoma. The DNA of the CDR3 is TGTGCCAGCAGCGTTGAGGGCAACTCCTACAATGAGCAGTTCTTC. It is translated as CASSVEGNSYNEQFF.